The 32 T cell receptor beta chains below were found in one sample sequenced in a study of Tregs in tolerant kidney transplant recipients. Profiling relied on immunoSEQ multiplex PCR, and the TCRdb table lists in-frame clones only, not all of them. The profile covers 75,000 to 100,000 clones, with over 85% appearing a single time and 4.7% taken by the ten largest. What was sequenced was CD8+ T cells from blood. The receptor source for this set is a human donor in good health.

The chain uses TRBV9 and TRBJ1-2; TRBD1 aligns across 8 bases. The V gene's germline CDR1 is SGDLS and CDR2 YYNGEE. The CDR3 extends over 15 amino acids. V lost 0 bases and J lost 2; bases outside the gene matches: 3. CDR3 DNA: TGTGCCAGCAGCGTAGTTTCAGGGGGCAACTATGGCTACACCTTC. This sequence encodes CASSVVSGGNYGYTF.

CDR3 DNA sequence: TGTGCCAGCAGTTTAAGGGACTGCGAGCAGTACTTC. Translating it yields CASSLRDCEQYF. The chain recombines TRBV27 with TRBJ2-7, with a possible D match to TRBD2 (6 bases). Germline values: CDR1 MNHEY, CDR2 SMNVEV (reference sequence). V lost 2 bases and J lost 6, with 8 bases in between. CDR3 size: 12 residues.

The V gene is TRBV10-3, the J gene TRBJ2-4, with 11 bases matching TRBD1. The CDR3 extends over 22 amino acids. V lost 0 bases to trimming and J lost 2 bases; unmatched junction nucleotides: 18. Germline lookup yields CDR1 ENHRY and CDR2 SYGVKD. The CDR3 region is CAISESIFWTGGIVGPKNIQYF. CDR3 DNA sequence: TGTGCCATCAGTGAGTCGATCTTCTGGACAGGGGGCATAGTGGGGCCCAAAAACATTCAGTACTTC.

The chain joins TRBV25-1 to TRBJ1-1; D gene uncertain. V lost 6 bases to trimming and J lost 13 bases, with 21 bases between them. Germline lookup yields CDR1 MGHDK and CDR2 SYGVNS. The CDR3 extends over 13 amino acids. The CDR3 is CASSSERENKGFF. CDR3 sequence (DNA): TGTGCCAGCAGCAGTGAGCGGGAAAACAAGGGTTTCTTT.

The chain combines TRBV27 with TRBJ1-1; no firm D call. The germline V gene has CDR1 MNHEY and CDR2 SMNVEV (reference sequence). V shed 5 bases and J shed 1 base, with 8 bases lying between them. CDR3 size: 13 residues. The CDR3 loop reads CASSIATNTEAFF. The CDR3 DNA reads TGTGCCAGCAGTATCGCGACGAACACTGAAGCTTTCTTT.

The gene calls are TRBV13 and TRBJ1-1, with unresolved D. The CDR3 is 12 residues long. V was trimmed by 5 bases and J by 11 bases, leaving 15 bases between them. Per germline, CDR1 PRHDT and CDR2 FYEKMQ (reference sequence). The CDR3 region is CASSAGSGVAFF. CDR3 coding DNA: TGTGCCAGCAGCGCCGGGTCAGGTGTCGCTTTCTTT.

V usage is TRBV19 and J usage is TRBJ2-2; D may correspond to TRBD1 or TRBD2 (6 bases each). Germline CDR1 LNHDA, CDR2 SQIVND (reference sequence). There are 14 residues in the CDR3. Trimming took off 7 bases at V and 3 bases at J, with 12 bases between the two ends. The CDR3 is CASKGGWDTGELFF. CDR3 nucleotide sequence: TGTGCCAGTAAGGGGGGCTGGGACACCGGGGAGCTGTTTTTT.

The chain links TRBV4-1 to TRBJ1-2, with D hard to call. The CDR3 length is 16 residues. The germline V gene has CDR1 MGHRA and CDR2 YSYEKL. With 5 bases removed from V and 1 base from J, the gap between germline ends came to 17 bases. The CDR3 protein is CASSSRSSDFNYGYTF. DNA for the CDR3: TGCGCCAGCAGCTCTAGGTCCAGCGACTTTAACTATGGCTACACCTTC.

V usage is TRBV6-6 and J usage is TRBJ2-2, with D possibly TRBD1 on 5 matching bases. The CDR3 contains 15 residues. The V gene lost 1 base and the J gene lost 9 bases, with 15 bases spanning the gap. Germline V CDR1 and CDR2: MNHNY, SVGAGI (reference sequence). The CDR3 nucleotides are TGTGCCAGCAGTTACTACCCCGGTGACAGCTGGGAGCTGTTTTTT. This encodes CASSYYPGDSWELFF.

The V and J genes are TRBV6-1 and TRBJ2-7; D is ambiguous. CDR1 is MNHNS and CDR2 is SASEGT in the germline V gene. The CDR3 totals 12 residues. The V and J ends lost 7 bases and 3 bases respectively, with 10 bases between them. CDR3 DNA: TGTGCCAGCAACGGCCTAAACTACGAGCAGTACTTC. Protein product: CASNGLNYEQYF.

This chain connects TRBV4-1 to TRBJ2-3; no definite D call. Trimming took off 4 bases at V and 3 bases at J, with 8 bases between the two ends. Germline loops: CDR1 MGHRA, CDR2 YSYEKL. The CDR3 extends over 13 amino acids. CDR3 nucleotide sequence: TGCGCCAGCAGCCCCTGGTTGACAGATACGCAGTATTTT. Amino acid sequence: CASSPWLTDTQYF.

The V call is TRBV11-2, the J call TRBJ2-3; D may match TRBD1 or TRBD2 (6 bases each). CDR1 is SGHAT and CDR2 is FQNNGV in the germline V gene. Trimming stripped 3 bases from V and 0 bases from J, with 10 bases between. The CDR3 has 15 amino acids. This CDR3 reads CASSFRGASTDTQYF. For the CDR3, the DNA is TGTGCCAGCAGCTTTAGGGGGGCTAGCACAGATACGCAGTATTTT.

The CDR3 nucleotides are TGTGCCACCAGCCAGTCCCCGGGAATCCTCGAGACCCAGTACTTC. As protein: CATSQSPGILETQYF. The V and J genes are TRBV15 and TRBJ2-5, with TRBD2 as a possible D gene (5 bases). There are 15 residues in the CDR3. Germline assignment: CDR1 LNHNV and CDR2 YYDKDF (reference sequence). V lost 5 bases to trimming and J lost 5 bases, with 18 bases between them.

The V call is TRBV6-6, the J call TRBJ1-5; D remains unclear. Looked up from germline, CDR1 is MNHNY and CDR2 is SVGAGI (reference sequence). CDR3 length: 14 amino acids. Between the trimmed V and J ends, which lost 2 bases and 3 bases, there was a span of 8 bases. This chain's CDR3 is CASSYGSHNQPQHF. CDR3 sequence (DNA): TGTGCCAGCAGTTACGGCAGTCACAATCAGCCCCAGCATTTT.

The J gene is TRBJ1-2, the V gene TRBV7-9; no clear D. V shed 6 bases and J shed 10 bases, with 18 bases lying between them. This CDR3 region has 13 residues. Germline V lookup: CDR1 SEHNR, CDR2 FQNEAQ (reference sequence). The CDR3 loop reads CASSLIPADDYTF. CDR3 sequence (DNA): TGTGCCAGCAGTCTTATCCCAGCAGACGACTACACCTTC.

This chain joins TRBV7-9 and TRBJ1-2; 9 nucleotides match TRBD1. Germline-derived CDR1 and CDR2 are SEHNR and FQNEAQ (reference sequence). V lost 5 bases, J lost 2 bases, and 12 bases stayed unmatched. The CDR3 length is 17 residues. CDR3 in DNA: TGTGCCAGCAGCCCCGGACAGGGGCTCCCGTCGAACTATGGCTACACCTTC. It is translated as CASSPGQGLPSNYGYTF. The variable domain in full, completed from reference TRBV7-9 and TRBJ1-2, reads DTGVSQNPRHKITKRGQNVTFRCDPISEHNRLYWYRQTLGQGPEFLTYFQNEAQLEKSRLLSDRFSAERPKGSFSTLEIQRTEQGDSAMYLCASSPGQGLPSNYGYTFGSGTRLTVV.

This chain uses TRBV13 with TRBJ1-1; D uncertain. Per the germline V gene, CDR1 is PRHDT and CDR2 is FYEKMQ (reference sequence). This CDR3 spans 17 amino acids. Trimming took off 0 bases at V and 0 bases at J, with 14 bases between the two ends. DNA of the CDR3: TGTGCCAGCAGCTTAGGCAGAGGGTATGAGATGAACACTGAAGCTTTCTTT. It codes for CASSLGRGYEMNTEAFF.

The V call is TRBV6-5, the J call TRBJ2-7; 8 bases match TRBD1. CDR1 and CDR2 (germline): MNHEY, SVGAGI. This CDR3 has 15 residues. V lost 6 bases to trimming and J lost 2 bases; unmatched junction nucleotides: 9. Here the CDR3 reads CASRTRDRFPYEQYF. The CDR3 bases are TGTGCCAGCAGAACCCGGGACAGGTTTCCCTACGAGCAGTACTTC.

The count of this clone is one. The V and J genes are TRBV27 and TRBJ2-7, with D perhaps matching TRBD1 or TRBD2 (6 bases each). The V end lost 5 bases, the J end lost 6 bases, and 20 bases lay between the germline ends. Germline CDR1 and CDR2: MNHEY and SMNVEV (reference sequence). The CDR3 sequence is 15 residues long. In DNA form, the CDR3 reads TGTGCCAGCAGTCCCGGGACTTCACCACAGGGCGAGCAGTACTTC. Its translation is CASSPGTSPQGEQYF.

The rearrangement joins TRBV2 to TRBJ1-1; D gene uncertain. This CDR3 has 11 residues. V lost 3 bases, J lost 11 bases, and 10 bases lay in between. Germline V gene data show CDR1 as SNHLY and CDR2 as FYNNEI. For the CDR3, the DNA is TGTGCCAGCAGTGACGATCCGGAGGCTTTCTTT. Protein product: CASSDDPEAFF.

This chain connects TRBV7-9 to TRBJ1-1, with 8 bases aligning to TRBD1. J was trimmed by 1 base and V by 5 bases; bases with no gene match: 6. This CDR3 is built from 15 residues. Germline V CDR1 and CDR2: SEHNR, FQNEAQ (reference sequence). The CDR3 here is CASSLPDRGNTEAFF. Here the CDR3 DNA reads TGTGCCAGCAGCCTCCCCGACAGGGGGAACACTGAAGCTTTCTTT.

The chain couples TRBV30 to TRBJ2-1, with TRBD2 identical over 10 bases. Per germline, CDR1 GTSNPN and CDR2 SVGIG (reference sequence). J was trimmed by 6 bases and V by 0 bases; bases with no gene match: 11. This CDR3 is 17 amino acids long. This CDR3 is CAWSVKWTSGKGNEQFF. The CDR3 nucleotides read TGTGCCTGGAGTGTAAAATGGACTAGCGGCAAAGGCAATGAGCAGTTCTTC.

This sequence joins TRBV7-9 and TRBJ2-7, with 8 bases matching TRBD1. V lost 5 bases and J lost 0; bases outside the gene matches: 6. CDR3 size: 15 residues. CDR1 and CDR2 from the germline V gene are SEHNR and FQNEAQ (reference sequence). CDR3 DNA sequence: TGTGCCAGCAGCCCCCGGACAGGGCCCTCCTACGAGCAGTACTTC. Amino acids: CASSPRTGPSYEQYF.

The sample holds one count of this clone. V and J are TRBV5-8 and TRBJ2-1; 9 bases are a match to TRBD2. With V trimmed by 2 bases and J by 5 bases, 5 bases remained unmatched. Germline CDR1 is SGHTS and CDR2 is YDEGEE. The CDR3 consists of 15 residues. The CDR3 spells CASSFSGRPNNEQFF. The CDR3 coding sequence is TGTGCCAGCAGCTTTAGCGGGAGACCAAACAATGAGCAGTTCTTC. The entire variable domain, with the rest obtained from reference TRBV5-8 and TRBJ2-1, is as follows: EAGVTQSPTHLIKTRGQQATLRCSPISGHTSVYWYQQALGLGLQFLLWYDEGEERNRGNFPPRFSGRQFPNYSSELNVNALELEDSALYLCASSFSGRPNNEQFFGPGTRLTVL.

The CDR3 is CASSTGTKTYEQYF. CDR3 nucleotides: TGTGCCAGCAGCACCGGGACTAAAACCTACGAGCAGTACTTC. This rearrangement joins TRBV9 to TRBJ2-7, with 7 bases that match TRBD2. There are 14 residues in the CDR3. Trimming took 4 bases from V and 2 from J; bases not matched to a gene: 6. The germline gives CDR1 SGDLS, CDR2 YYNGEE.

This chain connects TRBV5-1 to TRBJ1-4; D may be TRBD1 (6 bases). This CDR3 has 16 residues. Trimming took 4 bases from V and 0 from J, leaving 13 bases between them. CDR1 and CDR2 from the germline V gene are SGHRS and YFSETQ. CDR3 nucleotide sequence: TGCGCCAGCAGCGGCACAGGGATGGCAACTAATGAAAAACTGTTTTTT. Translating gives CASSGTGMATNEKLFF.

The chain links TRBV2 to TRBJ2-1, with TRBD2 matching 10 bases. V shed 6 bases, J shed 4 bases, and the junction held 6 bases outside the gene matches. This CDR3 has 15 amino acids. CDR1 and CDR2 from the germline V gene are SNHLY and FYNNEI. This CDR3 is CASSQGLATYNEQFF. The CDR3 bases are TGTGCCAGCAGCCAGGGACTAGCGACATACAATGAGCAGTTCTTC. Drawing the rest from reference TRBV2 and TRBJ2-1, the complete variable domain is EPEVTQTPSHQVTQMGQEVILRCVPISNHLYFYWYRQILGQKVEFLVSFYNNEISEKSEIFDDQFSVERPDGSNFTLKIRSTKLEDSAMYFCASSQGLATYNEQFFGPGTRLTVL.

The chain carries TRBV11-3 and TRBJ2-6; unclear D gene. V shed 5 bases and J shed 0 bases, with 8 bases lying between them. In germline, CDR1 is SGHNT, CDR2 YENEEA. CDR3 size: 15 residues. The CDR3 loop is CASSNRASGANVLTF. The CDR3 bases are TGTGCCAGCAGCAACCGGGCCTCTGGGGCCAACGTCCTGACTTTC.

This chain connects TRBV7-8 to TRBJ2-5; maybe TRBD1 (5 bases). The CDR3 sequence is 14 residues long. V was cut by 5 bases and J by 1 base, with 11 bases left in between. The germline gives CDR1 SGHVS, CDR2 FQNEAQ. In nucleotides, the CDR3 is TGTGCCAGCAGCGCTCGACAGCCCCAAGAGACCCAGTACTTC. Amino acid sequence: CASSARQPQETQYF.

This chain uses TRBV4-1 with TRBJ2-7, with TRBD1 identical over 7 bases. The CDR3 is 13 residues long. Germline V gives CDR1 MGHRA, CDR2 YSYEKL. The ends lost 4 bases at V and 5 bases at J; junction bases unmatched: 5. The CDR3 sequence is CASSREQGNEQYF. Here the CDR3 DNA reads TGCGCCAGCAGCCGGGAACAGGGGAACGAGCAGTACTTC.

The J gene is TRBJ2-1, the V gene TRBV7-9, with 8 bases aligning to TRBD2. Germline V gene sequence: CDR1 SEHNR, CDR2 FQNEAQ (reference sequence). This CDR3 comprises 15 residues. Trimming removed 5 bases from V and 3 bases from J; junction bases left unmatched: 6. The CDR3 loop is CASSDGLADYNEQFF. CDR3 DNA sequence: TGTGCCAGCAGCGATGGACTAGCTGACTACAATGAGCAGTTCTTC.

The CDR3 sequence: CASRGQDRRLMNTEAFF. CDR3 nucleotides: TGTGCCAGCAGGGGGCAGGACAGACGACTTATGAACACTGAAGCTTTCTTT. The J gene is TRBJ1-1, the V gene TRBV6-4, with D possibly being TRBD1 (6 bases). The CDR3 consists of 17 residues. Trimming removed 6 bases from V and 0 bases from J, with 20 bases in between. Germline V gene lookup returns CDR1 MRHNA and CDR2 SNTAGT.